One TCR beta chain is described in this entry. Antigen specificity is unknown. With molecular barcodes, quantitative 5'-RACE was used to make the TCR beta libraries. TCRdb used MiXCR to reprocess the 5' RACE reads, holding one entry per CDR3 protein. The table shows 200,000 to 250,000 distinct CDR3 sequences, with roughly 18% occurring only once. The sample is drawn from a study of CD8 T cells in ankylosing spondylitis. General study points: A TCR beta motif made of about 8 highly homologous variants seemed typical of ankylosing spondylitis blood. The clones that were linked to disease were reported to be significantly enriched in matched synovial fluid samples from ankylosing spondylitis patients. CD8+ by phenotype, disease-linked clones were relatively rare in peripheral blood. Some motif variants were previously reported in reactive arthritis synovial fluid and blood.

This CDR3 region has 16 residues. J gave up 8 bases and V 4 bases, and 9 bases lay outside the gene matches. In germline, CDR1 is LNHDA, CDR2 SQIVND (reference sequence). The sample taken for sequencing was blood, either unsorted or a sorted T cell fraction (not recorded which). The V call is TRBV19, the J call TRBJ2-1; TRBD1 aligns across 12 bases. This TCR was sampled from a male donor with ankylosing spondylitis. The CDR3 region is CASSTGTGGDSDEQFF. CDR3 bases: TGTGCCAGTAGTACTGGGACAGGGGGCGATTCCGATGAGCAGTTCTTC.